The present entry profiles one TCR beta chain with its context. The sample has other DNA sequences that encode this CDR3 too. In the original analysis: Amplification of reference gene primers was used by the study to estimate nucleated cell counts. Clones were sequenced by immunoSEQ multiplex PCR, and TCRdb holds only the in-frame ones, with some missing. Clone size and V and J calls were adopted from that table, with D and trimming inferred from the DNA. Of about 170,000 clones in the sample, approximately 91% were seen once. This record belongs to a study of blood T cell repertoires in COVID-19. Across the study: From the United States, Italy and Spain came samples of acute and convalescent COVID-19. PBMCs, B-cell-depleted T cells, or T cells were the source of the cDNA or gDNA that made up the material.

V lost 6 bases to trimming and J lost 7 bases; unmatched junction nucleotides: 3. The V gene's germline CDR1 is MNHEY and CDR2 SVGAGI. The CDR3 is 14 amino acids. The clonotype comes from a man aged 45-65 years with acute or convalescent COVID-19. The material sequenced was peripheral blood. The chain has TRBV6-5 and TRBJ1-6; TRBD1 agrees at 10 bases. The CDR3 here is CASRPGQGNSPLHF. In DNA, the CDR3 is TGTGCCAGCAGACCGGGACAGGGGAATTCACCCCTCCACTTT.